Following are 7 T cell receptor beta chains from one sample sequenced in a study of cytomegalovirus exposure and HLA in healthy donors. Primers included in the PCR were 60 Vbeta and 13 Jbeta primers. Assay: immunoSEQ multiplex PCR; the TCRdb copy retains only in-frame clones and omits some. The sample yields approximately 90,000 clones, about 73% seen once. Sequences were obtained from PBMCs. The receptors derive from a woman aged 50 to 60 in good health and CMV-seropositive.

The CDR3 protein is CASSPVRGNTGELFF. As DNA, the CDR3 is TGTGCCTCAAGCCCGGTGCGGGGAAACACCGGGGAGCTGTTTTTT. The genes are TRBV10-3 and TRBJ2-2, with a tentative D call TRBD2 (6 bases). From germline, CDR1 is ENHRY and CDR2 SYGVKD. The V end was cut by 11 bases, the J end by 2 bases, with 18 bases between. CDR3 length equals 15 residues.

This rearrangement joins TRBV30 to TRBJ2-2; 9 bases fit TRBD1. Unmatched junction bases numbered 5, after V lost 7 bases and J lost 5 bases. This CDR3 has 13 amino acids. Germline-derived CDR1 and CDR2 are GTSNPN and SVGIG (reference sequence). CDR3 sequence reads: CAFTGGLTGELFF. The CDR3, as DNA: TGTGCCTTTACAGGGGGCTTAACCGGGGAGCTGTTTTTT.

CDR3 sequence: CASSFSRDSYEQYF. CDR3 DNA sequence: TGTGCCAGCAGCTTCTCCAGGGACTCCTACGAGCAGTACTTC. This chain connects TRBV7-2 to TRBJ2-7; a possible D gene is TRBD1 (5 bases). The CDR3 totals 14 residues. V lost 3 bases, J lost 0 bases, and 9 bases lay in between. From germline, CDR1 is SGHTA and CDR2 FQGNSA.

V gene TRBV7-9 combines with J gene TRBJ2-6, with D perhaps matching TRBD2 (6 bases). Looked up from germline, CDR1 is SEHNR and CDR2 is FQNEAQ (reference sequence). The CDR3 runs 13 residues. V was clipped by 3 bases and J by 13 bases, with 13 bases between them. The CDR3 DNA reads as TGTGCCAGCAGCTTGGGCGGAGGGGAGGTCCTGACTTTC. Translating gives CASSLGGGEVLTF.

The rearrangement links TRBV15 to TRBJ1-6, with 7 bases matching TRBD1. Per the germline V gene, CDR1 is LNHNV and CDR2 is YYDKDF (reference sequence). The CDR3 is made up of 14 amino acids. V gave up 4 bases and J gave up 5 bases; unmatched junction bases: 2. The CDR3 loop is CATSKGQNNSPLHF. CDR3 in DNA: TGTGCCACCAGCAAGGGACAGAATAATTCACCCCTCCACTTT.

This clone was recorded a few times. This rearrangement joins TRBV28 to TRBJ1-2, with 7 bases lining up with TRBD1. This CDR3 is 16 amino acids long. J lost 4 bases, V lost 1 base, and 9 bases had no gene match. Germline V gene sequence: CDR1 MDHEN, CDR2 SYDVKM. The chain's CDR3 is CASSLFPLDRPYGYTF. CDR3 bases: TGTGCCAGCAGTTTATTCCCCTTGGACAGGCCCTATGGCTACACCTTC.

This clone was picked up one time. This chain connects TRBV5-6 to TRBJ2-1; 12 positions match TRBD2. V trimming: 6 bases; J trimming: 9 bases; junction bases outside the gene matches: 10. The CDR3 is made up of 15 amino acids. The germline V gene encodes CDR1 SGHDT and CDR2 YYEEEE. The CDR3 loop is CASTQTSGRFVEQFF. The CDR3 DNA sequence: TGTGCCAGCACACAGACTAGCGGGAGATTTGTTGAGCAGTTCTTC.